This passage covers 3 T cell receptor beta chains from one sample sequenced in a study of T cell responses to AZD1222 COVID-19 vaccine. Data came from immunoSEQ multiplex PCR; TCRdb stores just in-frame clones and leaves some out. The table includes about 120,000 clones, 80% to 90% detected once. This material consisted of peripheral blood, taken on day 0 of AZD1222 vaccination. Every receptor here comes from an adult in good health.

With regard to this clone: Other DNA sequences in the sample encode the same CDR3. The V gene is TRBV7-9, the J gene TRBJ2-3; TRBD2 matches 7 bases. V was pared by 6 bases and J by 0 bases, with 3 bases of the junction left unmatched. CDR1 SEHNR and CDR2 FQNEAQ come from the germline V gene (reference sequence). The CDR3 sequence is 14 residues long. In nucleotides, the CDR3 is TGTGCCAGCAGTTTTAGCGGGAGCACAGATACGCAGTATTTT. This codes for CASSFSGSTDTQYF.

The V and J genes are TRBV12-3 or TRBV12-4 and TRBJ2-3; no clear D. V lost 2 bases to trimming and J lost 1 base, with 4 bases between them. The CDR3 loop spans 13 amino acids. The CDR3 reads CASSLRGTDTQYF. CDR3 in DNA: TGTGCCAGCAGTTTACGGGGCACAGATACGCAGTATTTT.

The chain joins TRBV5-6 to TRBJ2-7; 10 bases line up with TRBD1. Germline-derived CDR1 and CDR2 are SGHDT and YYEEEE. The V gene end was trimmed by 4 bases and the J gene end by 11 bases; junction bases not matched to a gene: 9. CDR3 size: 13 residues. CDR3 sequence reads: CASSPGQGRFEYF. The DNA of the CDR3 is TGTGCCAGCAGCCCGGGACAGGGGCGTTTTGAGTACTTC.